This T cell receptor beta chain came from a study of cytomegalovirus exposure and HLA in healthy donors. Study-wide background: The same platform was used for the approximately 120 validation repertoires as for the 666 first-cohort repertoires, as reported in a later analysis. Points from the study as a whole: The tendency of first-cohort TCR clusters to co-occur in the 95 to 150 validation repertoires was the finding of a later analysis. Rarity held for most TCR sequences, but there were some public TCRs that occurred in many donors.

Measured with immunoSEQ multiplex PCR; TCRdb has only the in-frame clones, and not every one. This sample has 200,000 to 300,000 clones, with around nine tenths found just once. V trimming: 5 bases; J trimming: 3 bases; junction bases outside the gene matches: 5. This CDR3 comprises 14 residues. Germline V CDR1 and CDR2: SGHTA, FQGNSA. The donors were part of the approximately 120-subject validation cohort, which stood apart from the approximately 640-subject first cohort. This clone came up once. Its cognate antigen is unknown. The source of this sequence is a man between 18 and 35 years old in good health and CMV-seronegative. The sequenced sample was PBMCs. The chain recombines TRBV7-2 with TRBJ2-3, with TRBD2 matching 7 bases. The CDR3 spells CASSRMGGTDTQYF. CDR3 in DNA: TGTGCCAGCAGCCGAATGGGGGGGACAGATACGCAGTATTTT.